This TCR beta chain was sequenced in a study of PD-1 blockade in classical Hodgkin lymphoma. TCRdb keeps only in-frame clones here, not all; method: immunoSEQ multiplex PCR. Of 35,000 to 45,000 clones in the sample, approximately 70% are singletons; the top ten hold roughly 13%. Details on this clone: Its antigen is not known.

Study-wide results and limits: Those patients who began receiving nivolumab less than 1 year after ASCT had lower diversity, and they were excluded. By C4D1, CD4+ diversity increased significantly, especially in complete responders.

Germline CDR1 and CDR2: MNHEY and SMNVEV (reference sequence). V was pared by 5 bases and J by 4 bases, with 7 bases of the junction left unmatched. The CDR3 totals 15 residues. Each and every patient relapsed after autologous stem cell transplantation, and patients got differing brentuximab vedotin exposure. Complete response, partial response or progressive disease constituted the best responses recorded. The specimen comprised peripheral blood mononuclear cells (PBMCs), sampled before the second cycle of nivolumab. The receptor was isolated from a human donor with classical Hodgkin lymphoma. V usage is TRBV27 and J usage is TRBJ2-2; 7 bases align to TRBD1. As DNA, the CDR3 is TGTGCCAGCAGTCAAAGGGCAGGGGGCACCGGGGAGCTGTTTTTT. Its protein product is CASSQRAGGTGELFF.